Presented here are 29 T cell receptor beta chains from one specimen sequenced in a study of cytomegalovirus exposure and HLA in healthy donors. Clones were read by immunoSEQ multiplex PCR, and TCRdb kept only the in-frame ones, dropping some. In the table there are around 150,000 clones, roughly 96% of which are singletons. The source material was PBMCs. These receptors originate from a woman in her late teens or twenties in good health and CMV-seronegative.

The chain employs TRBV6-5 and TRBJ1-1; D is undetermined. Germline V gene lookup returns CDR1 MNHEY and CDR2 SVGAGI. The CDR3 extends over 13 amino acids. Trimming took off 6 bases at V and 2 bases at J, with 10 bases between the two ends. This CDR3 is CASSHGSNTEAFF. Here the CDR3 DNA reads TGTGCCAGCAGCCACGGGAGCAACACTGAAGCTTTCTTT.

The rearrangement joins TRBV2 to TRBJ2-3; the D is unclear. The CDR3 covers 12 residues. V was cut by 6 bases and J by 0 bases, with 4 bases left in between. Looked up from germline, CDR1 is SNHLY and CDR2 is FYNNEI. CDR3 in amino acids: CASSQSTDTQYF. DNA of the CDR3: TGTGCCAGCAGCCAAAGCACAGATACGCAGTATTTT.

The chain combines TRBV6-6 with TRBJ1-1, with TRBD1 identical over 7 bases. CDR1 MNHNY and CDR2 SVGAGI come from the germline V gene (reference sequence). Losses at the gene ends were 2 bases for V and 0 bases for J; bases not matched to a gene: 0. The CDR3 has 14 residues. The CDR3 loop is CASSYGTVNTEAFF. The CDR3, as DNA: TGTGCCAGCAGTTACGGGACAGTGAACACTGAAGCTTTCTTT.

This clone was found once. The chain employs TRBV2 and TRBJ1-3, with 7 nucleotides matching TRBD1. Germline-derived CDR1 and CDR2 are SNHLY and FYNNEI. The CDR3 has 16 amino acids. The junction had 11 bases not matched to a gene; V was cut back by 6 bases and J by 3 bases. As DNA, the CDR3 is TGTGCCAGCAGAGAACGACAGGGAATCTTTGGAAACACCATATATTTT. Translated: CASRERQGIFGNTIYF.

This clone was observed once. V gene TRBV5-4 combines with J gene TRBJ1-2, with no clear D. The germline V gene encodes CDR1 SGHNT and CDR2 YYREEE (reference sequence). The CDR3 extends over 14 amino acids. Trimming stripped 1 base from V and 4 bases from J, with 11 bases between. CDR3: CASSLIGSGYGYTF. The CDR3 bases are TGTGCCAGCAGCTTGATCGGATCGGGCTATGGCTACACCTTC.

This sequence joins TRBV2 and TRBJ1-5; 10 bases are a match to TRBD1. The trim removed 8 bases at V and 2 bases at J, leaving 3 bases unmatched. Germline-derived CDR1 and CDR2 are SNHLY and FYNNEI. The CDR3 runs to 14 residues. CDR3 DNA: TGTGCCAGCGGAGGACAGGGGGGCAATCAGCCCCAGCATTTT. Its translation: CASGGQGGNQPQHF. Full variable domain (remainder filled in from reference TRBV2 and TRBJ1-5): EPEVTQTPSHQVTQMGQEVILRCVPISNHLYFYWYRQILGQKVEFLVSFYNNEISEKSEIFDDQFSVERPDGSNFTLKIRSTKLEDSAMYFCASGGQGGNQPQHFGDGTRLSIL.

J is TRBJ2-3 and V is TRBV5-6; D remains unclear. This CDR3 contains 17 residues. Germline-derived CDR1 and CDR2 are SGHDT and YYEEEE. V lost 0 bases to trimming and J lost 0 bases, with 14 bases between them. CDR3 protein: CASSLAGVADSTDTQYF. The CDR3 region has the DNA TGTGCCAGCAGCTTGGCCGGAGTGGCAGACAGCACAGATACGCAGTATTTT. The full variable domain, rest sourced from reference TRBV5-6 and TRBJ2-3, is DAGVTQSPTHLIKTRGQQVTLRCSPKSGHDTVSWYQQALGQGPQFIFQYYEEEERQRGNFPDRFSGHQFPNYSSELNVNALLLGDSALYLCASSLAGVADSTDTQYFGPGTRLTVL.

The CDR3 nucleotides are TGTGCCAGCAGTTCGGAACGGGACTTCACAGATACGCAGTATTTT. It specifies CASSSERDFTDTQYF. The chain couples TRBV6-5 to TRBJ2-3; D is perhaps TRBD2 (6 bases). Germline CDR1 and CDR2: MNHEY and SVGAGI. The CDR3 totals 15 residues. V was clipped by 4 bases and J by 2 bases, with 13 bases between them.

This chain uses TRBV2 with TRBJ2-5; TRBD2 aligns across 8 bases. CDR1 SNHLY and CDR2 FYNNEI come from the germline V gene. This CDR3 is 16 amino acids long. V dropped 4 bases and J dropped 7; count of bases not matched to a gene: 14. In nucleotides, the CDR3 is TGTGCCAGCAGTGCCGGGACTAGGGGAGGATTAGGGACCCAGTACTTC. It encodes CASSAGTRGGLGTQYF.

This chain connects TRBV18 to TRBJ2-7; 11 bases align to TRBD1. J gave up 2 bases and V 5 bases, and 2 bases lay outside the gene matches. The CDR3 covers 14 residues. The V gene's germline CDR1 is KGHSH and CDR2 LQKENI. CDR3 amino acids: CASSGQGATYEQYF. DNA for the CDR3: TGTGCCAGCTCAGGACAGGGGGCTACCTACGAGCAGTACTTC.

This chain connects TRBV9 to TRBJ2-1; 9 bases line up with TRBD2. V was clipped by 4 bases and J by 8 bases; unmatched bases: 13. CDR3 length: 16 residues. Germline assignment: CDR1 SGDLS and CDR2 YYNGEE. The CDR3 protein is CASSPRPGTSLYEQFF. CDR3 DNA: TGTGCCAGCAGCCCCCGACCCGGGACTAGCCTCTATGAGCAGTTCTTC.

This chain links TRBV29-1 with TRBJ1-4, with D perhaps matching TRBD1 (6 bases). The CDR3 is made up of 13 amino acids. V lost 3 bases and J 5 bases, leaving 10 bases between the germline ends. Germline V gene sequence: CDR1 SQVTM, CDR2 ANQGSEA. The CDR3 reads CSVEAGANEKLFF. CDR3 nucleotide sequence: TGCAGCGTTGAGGCAGGGGCCAATGAAAAACTGTTTTTT.

This sequence joins TRBV5-6 and TRBJ2-5, with D possibly being TRBD1 (6 bases). V was trimmed by 6 bases and J by 1 base, leaving 10 bases between them. Germline V gene sequence: CDR1 SGHDT, CDR2 YYEEEE. This CDR3 contains 13 residues. The CDR3 spells CASTQGRQETQYF. CDR3 nucleotide sequence: TGTGCCAGCACCCAGGGGCGCCAAGAGACCCAGTACTTC.

This chain joins TRBV9 and TRBJ2-3; the match to TRBD2 covers 8 bases. V shed 0 bases, J shed 8 bases, and the junction held 8 bases outside the gene matches. CDR1 is SGDLS, CDR2 YYNGEE, per germline. This CDR3 region has 15 residues. In nucleotides, the CDR3 is TGTGCCAGCAGCGTAGGGGGGGGCCGGGAGGGTACGCAGTATTTT. Translated, it gives CASSVGGGREGTQYF.

This clone was counted between two and nine times. This sequence joins TRBV5-3 and TRBJ1-6; TRBD1 agrees at 10 bases. TRBV5-3 is marked as an open reading frame, function uncertain. Trimming cost V 4 bases and J 8 bases; bases outside gene matches: 6. This CDR3 comprises 15 residues. The CDR3 region is CARSRQGAHHSPLHF. The CDR3 DNA follows: TGTGCCAGAAGCCGACAGGGGGCGCATCATTCACCCCTCCACTTT.

The chain links TRBV4-1 to TRBJ2-3; 8 nucleotides match TRBD1. The CDR3 is 14 amino acids. V shed 4 bases, J shed 4 bases, and the junction held 4 bases outside the gene matches. Germline CDR1 and CDR2: MGHRA and YSYEKL. CDR3 residues: CASSRGQGPDTQYF. CDR3 nucleotides: TGCGCCAGCAGCCGCGGACAGGGTCCAGATACGCAGTATTTT.

The rearrangement joins TRBV4-1 to TRBJ1-3; 7 nucleotides align to TRBD1. Germline CDR1 reads MGHRA; CDR2 reads YSYEKL. Germline trimming cut 3 bases from V and 2 bases from J; bases unmatched to any gene: 4. The CDR3 is 15 amino acids. The CDR3 DNA reads TGCGCCAGCAGCCAGCGACAGGGAACTGGAAACACCATATATTTT. It yields the protein CASSQRQGTGNTIYF.

The gene calls are TRBV19 and TRBJ1-2; no firm D call. V lost 3 bases to trimming and J lost 8 bases, with 22 bases between them. This CDR3 is 16 amino acids long. Germline-derived CDR1 and CDR2 are LNHDA and SQIVND (reference sequence). The CDR3 protein is CASSMRLVGRSSGYTF. Written as DNA, the CDR3 is TGTGCCAGTAGTATGCGGCTTGTGGGTAGAAGCTCAGGCTACACCTTC.

The chain recombines TRBV5-1 with TRBJ1-1, with 10 bases lining up with TRBD1. Trimming removed 3 bases from V and 0 bases from J; junction bases left unmatched: 8. Germline assignment: CDR1 SGHRS and CDR2 YFSETQ. This CDR3 contains 17 residues. This chain's CDR3 is CASSWGGQGLMNTEAFF. CDR3 sequence (DNA): TGCGCCAGCAGCTGGGGGGGACAGGGGCTAATGAACACTGAAGCTTTCTTT. The full variable domain, completed using reference TRBV5-1 and TRBJ1-1, is KAGVTQTPRYLIKTRGQQVTLSCSPISGHRSVSWYQQTPGQGLQFLFEYFSETQRNKGNFPGRFSGRQFSNSRSEMNVSTLELGDSALYLCASSWGGQGLMNTEAFFGQGTRLTVV.

The chain links TRBV27 to TRBJ1-2; D may be TRBD1 (5 bases). The CDR3 runs 15 residues. Trimming took off 6 bases at V and 2 bases at J, with 16 bases between the two ends. Germline V gene sequence: CDR1 MNHEY, CDR2 SMNVEV (reference sequence). CDR3 nucleotide sequence: TGTGCCAGCAGGGAGATTCGGGGGTCCAACTATGGCTACACCTTC. This translates into CASREIRGSNYGYTF.

CDR3 sequence reads: CAWSRDRGNTEAFF. DNA of the CDR3: TGTGCCTGGAGTAGGGACAGGGGTAACACTGAAGCTTTCTTT. The chain combines TRBV30 with TRBJ1-1; 10 bases match TRBD1. V shed 2 bases and J 2 bases; nucleotides not matched to a gene: 2. CDR1 is GTSNPN and CDR2 is SVGIG in the germline V gene (reference sequence). The CDR3 spans 14 residues.

This clone was observed a handful of times. The rearrangement uses TRBV7-2 and TRBJ1-2, with 7 bases lining up with TRBD1. Germline CDR1 is SGHTA and CDR2 is FQGNSA. The CDR3 is 13 amino acids. J lost 3 bases, V lost 3 bases, and 1 base had no gene match. The CDR3 loop reads CASSFGTDYGYTF. CDR3 sequence (DNA): TGTGCCAGCAGCTTTGGGACAGACTATGGCTACACCTTC.

The V call is TRBV19, the J call TRBJ2-7, with TRBD1 matching over 9 bases. Per germline, CDR1 LNHDA and CDR2 SQIVND (reference sequence). This CDR3 has 14 amino acids. With V trimmed by 3 bases and J by 1 base, 1 base remained unmatched. The CDR3 loop reads CASSMGTGSYEQYF. CDR3 nucleotide sequence: TGTGCCAGTAGTATGGGGACAGGGTCCTACGAGCAGTACTTC.

The CDR3 DNA follows: TGTGCCAGCAGCTTAGTTCGGGGGGCGTGGGAGCAGTTCTTC. Its translation is CASSLVRGAWEQFF. The chain uses TRBV11-2 and TRBJ2-1, with D perhaps matching TRBD2 (7 bases). Germline V lookup: CDR1 SGHAT, CDR2 FQNNGV. This CDR3 comprises 14 residues. The ends were cut back, 1 base at V and 10 bases at J, with 14 bases in the middle.

V gene TRBV14 combines with J gene TRBJ2-5, with a weak D call TRBD2 (7 bases). This CDR3 is 16 amino acids long. The V end lost 4 bases, the J end lost 1 base, and 16 bases lay between the germline ends. Per germline, CDR1 SGHDN and CDR2 FVKESK. CDR3 in amino acids: CASSPLGGAGQETQYF. CDR3 DNA sequence: TGTGCCAGCAGCCCGCTTGGGGGGGCGGGCCAAGAGACCCAGTACTTC.

The chain employs TRBV4-2 and TRBJ1-3, with D tentatively TRBD1 (6 bases). The CDR3 length is 14 residues. The germline V gene encodes CDR1 LGHNA and CDR2 YNFKEQ. V lost 0 bases to trimming and J lost 9 bases, with 12 bases between them. This chain's CDR3 is CASSQDPGETTIYF. The DNA for the CDR3 is TGTGCCAGCAGCCAAGATCCAGGGGAGACCACCATATATTTT.

V is TRBV7-2 and J is TRBJ2-7; 10 bases fit TRBD2. Germline CDR1 and CDR2: SGHTA and FQGNSA. CDR3 size: 16 residues. V shed 4 bases, J shed 0 bases, and the junction held 6 bases outside the gene matches. CDR3: CASSSRSGGSSYEQYF. CDR3 bases: TGTGCCAGCAGCTCCCGTAGCGGGGGGAGCTCCTACGAGCAGTACTTC.

V usage is TRBV4-1 and J usage is TRBJ2-3; TRBD2 matches 8 bases. The CDR3 has 15 amino acids. Trimming removed 2 bases from V and 6 bases from J; junction bases left unmatched: 7. Germline V gene data show CDR1 as MGHRA and CDR2 as YSYEKL. The CDR3 DNA follows: TGCGCCAGCAGCCAACCCGGACTAGCAAGCGATACGCAGTATTTT. Translation: CASSQPGLASDTQYF.

This chain links TRBV27 with TRBJ2-7; 8 positions match TRBD1. J lost 3 bases, V lost 8 bases, and 3 bases had no gene match. This CDR3 is built from 12 residues. CDR1 is MNHEY and CDR2 is SMNVEV in the germline V gene (reference sequence). The CDR3 coding sequence is TGTGCCAGCCGAACAGGGGGCTACGAGCAGTACTTC. The encoded protein is CASRTGGYEQYF.